The 31 T cell receptor beta chains below all came from one sample that was sequenced in a study of tissue T cells after allogeneic stem cell transplantation. TCRdb's copy holds only in-frame clones and misses some; the assay was immunoSEQ multiplex PCR. The repertoire holds more than 6,000 clones, with roughly two fifths as singletons. Time point here: mouse harvest day 7 after allogeneic transplant. Tail vein injection delivered 10^7 T-cell-depleted bone marrow cells and 10^6 splenic CD5+ T cells. The sequenced sample was skin. The receptors come from a female BALB/c mouse given C57BL/6 T cells with graft-versus-host disease after an allogeneic hematopoietic cell transplant.

Regarding this clone: Gene names refer to mouse genes. The read terminates 1 residue before the CDR3 end, so the remaining end is supplied by the germline J gene. The V and J genes are TRBV14 and TRBJ1-1; no clear D gene. The CDR3 runs to 11 residues. Germline V CDR1 and CDR2: SGHDT, FRDEAV. V gave up 1 base and J gave up 6 bases, with 4 bases separating them. CDR3 in amino acids: CASSFTAEVFF. Partial CDR3 DNA: TGTGCCAGCAGTTTCACAGCAGAAGTCTTC.

Concerning this clone: Gene names are mouse gene names. The read is 1 residue too short to cover the CDR3 end, so that end is filled in from the germline J gene. The chain employs TRBV26 and TRBJ1-1; TRBD1 is a possible D gene (6 bases). This CDR3 is 14 amino acids long. Trimming took 3 bases from V and 0 from J, leaving 8 bases between them. Germline values: CDR1 KGHPV, CDR2 FQNQEV (reference sequence). CDR3 DNA (partial): TGTGCCAGCAGTCTCGGGACAACAAACACAGAAGTCTTC. It specifies CASSLGTTNTEVF. The full CDR3 protein is CASSLGTTNTEVFF.

About this clone itself: Gene names follow the mouse nomenclature. The read terminates 1 residue ahead of where the CDR3 ends, so the germline J gene completes it. The chain links TRBV26 to TRBJ2-5; unclear D gene. Germline V gives CDR1 KGHPV, CDR2 FQNQEV (reference sequence). This CDR3 contains 11 residues. V was cut by 5 bases and J by 6 bases, with 6 bases left in between. The CDR3 protein is CASSSRDTQYF. The sequenced part of the CDR3 DNA is TGTGCCAGCAGTTCACGGGACACCCAGTAC. The variable domain in full, completed from reference TRBV26 and TRBJ2-5, reads NSKVIQTPRYLVKGQGQKAKMRCIPEKGHPVVFWYQQNKNNEFKFLINFQNQEVLQQIDMTEKRFSAECPSNSPCSLEIQSSEAGDSALYLCASSSRDTQYFGPGTRLLVL.

This clone was recorded once. Gene names denote mouse genes. The DNA ends 1 residue before the CDR3 does, and the rest of the CDR3 is filled in from the germline J gene. The chain employs TRBV26 and TRBJ2-2; D is unclear. Trimming left V 8 bases short and J 6 bases short, with 7 bases between. The CDR3 has 11 amino acids. Germline V gene sequence: CDR1 KGHPV, CDR2 FQNQEV (reference sequence). CDR3 region: CASGRSGQLYF. The covered CDR3 bases are TGTGCCAGCGGACGCTCCGGGCAGCTCTAC. Full variable domain (remainder filled in from reference TRBV26 and TRBJ2-2): NSKVIQTPRYLVKGQGQKAKMRCIPEKGHPVVFWYQQNKNNEFKFLINFQNQEVLQQIDMTEKRFSAECPSNSPCSLEIQSSEAGDSALYLCASGRSGQLYFGEGSKLTVL.

Concerning this clone: Mouse germline and gene names are used. With the read ending 1 residue before the CDR3 end, the germline J gene is used to fill in that end. This chain joins TRBV26 and TRBJ1-1; no firm D call. The CDR3 sequence is 13 residues long. CDR1 is KGHPV and CDR2 is FQNQEV in the germline V gene (reference sequence). V gave up 4 bases and J gave up 0 bases, with 6 bases separating them. The sequenced CDR3 bases are TGTGCCAGCAGTCGACAACCAAACACAGAAGTCTTC. Amino acid sequence: CASSRQPNTEVF. Given in full, the CDR3 is CASSRQPNTEVFF.

By share of the sample, this clone is medium-sized. The gene names here belong to mouse. Sequencing ends 1 residue short of the CDR3 end; the germline J gene provides the rest. This chain connects TRBV16 to TRBJ2-7, with D perhaps matching TRBD2 (6 bases). The CDR3 spans 13 residues. The germline V gene has CDR1 SGHSA and CDR2 FRNQAP. The germline V and J ends were trimmed by 5 bases and 4 bases, with 12 bases remaining between them. CDR3 amino acids: CASSPGTPYEQYF. CDR3 bases read: TGTGCAAGCAGCCCCGGGACTCCATATGAACAGTAC.

This clone was picked up a small number of times. The genes are named according to mouse. Sequencing ends 1 residue short of the CDR3 end; the germline J gene provides the rest. This chain uses TRBV16 with TRBJ2-7, with 9 bases that match TRBD2. The CDR3 is made up of 14 amino acids. Germline V gene data show CDR1 as SGHSA and CDR2 as FRNQAP. V lost 3 bases and J lost 2; bases outside the gene matches: 2. The CDR3 loop is CASSFTGGPYEQYF. The DNA read from the CDR3 is TGTGCAAGCAGCTTTACTGGGGGGCCCTATGAACAGTAC.

There are a few counts of this clone. The gene symbols are mouse symbols. Read coverage stops 1 residue before the CDR3 terminus; the germline J gene supplies the remainder. The chain has TRBV12-1 and TRBJ2-3; D remains unclear. The CDR3 covers 14 residues. Germline values: CDR1 SGHSN, CDR2 HYEKVE. Trimming removed 0 bases from V and 0 bases from J, with 6 bases in between. Partial CDR3 DNA: TGTGCCAGCTCTCTCGGGGTTAGTGCAGAAACGCTGTAT. Encoded protein: CASSLGVSAETLY. The entire CDR3 is CASSLGVSAETLYF.

In regard to this clone: The gene names given are mouse names. The read falls 1 residue short of the CDR3 end, and the missing part is taken from the germline J gene. V gene TRBV16 combines with J gene TRBJ2-2, with 8 bases that match TRBD1. V was pared by 5 bases and J by 4 bases, with 0 bases of the junction left unmatched. CDR1 and CDR2 from the germline V gene are SGHSA and FRNQAP. The length of the CDR3 is 13 residues. The CDR3 is CASSGQGTGQLYF. Partial CDR3 DNA: TGTGCAAGCAGCGGACAGGGCACCGGGCAGCTCTAC.

With regard to this clone: Genes here carry mouse names. With the read ending 1 residue before the CDR3 end, the germline J gene is used to fill in that end. V gene TRBV5 combines with J gene TRBJ2-2; 9 bases are shared with TRBD2. Germline V CDR1 and CDR2: LGHNA, YNLKQL (reference sequence). With V trimmed by 3 bases and J by 5 bases, 4 bases remained unmatched. This CDR3 has 15 amino acids. This CDR3 reads CASSQGLGETGQLYF. The sequenced CDR3 bases are TGTGCCAGCAGCCAGGGACTGGGTGAGACCGGGCAGCTCTAC.

This clone was counted a few times. All gene names here are mouse names. The read gets to within 1 residue of the CDR3 end, and the germline J gene fills in the rest. The chain has TRBV5 and TRBJ2-5; 8 nucleotides align to TRBD2. The CDR3 has 14 amino acids. The germline gives CDR1 LGHNA, CDR2 YNLKQL (reference sequence). The V gene end was trimmed by 4 bases and the J gene end by 3 bases; junction bases not matched to a gene: 3. Here the CDR3 reads CASSPYWGQDTQYF. The DNA read from the CDR3 is TGTGCCAGCAGCCCCTACTGGGGGCAAGACACCCAGTAC.

Comment on this clone: The genes are named according to mouse. Read coverage stops 1 residue before the CDR3 terminus; the germline J gene supplies the remainder. The chain joins TRBV23 to TRBJ2-2; the D segment call TRBD2 is taken from the table without a DNA check. Germline CDR1 reads KGHTA; CDR2 reads FQNQQP. This CDR3 region has 15 residues. The CDR3 region is CSSSQSWGNTGQLYF. The CDR3 bases that were read are TGCTCCAGCAGTCAATCCTGGGGGAACACCGGGCAGCTCTAC.

In regard to this clone: Genes and germline come from the mouse. The read ends 1 residue shy of where the CDR3 ends; the end is completed using the germline J gene. The genes are TRBV12-1 and TRBJ1-4; a weak D match, TRBD1 (6 bases). The ends were cut back, 4 bases at V and 0 bases at J, with 17 bases in the middle. The germline V gene has CDR1 SGHSN and CDR2 HYEKVE. The CDR3 has 17 residues. The CDR3 protein is CASSDRKKIFSNERLFF. CDR3 bases read: TGTGCCAGCTCCGACAGGAAAAAAATCTTTTCCAACGAAAGATTATTT. Combining the CDR3 with reference TRBV12-1 and TRBJ1-4 gives the whole variable domain DSGVVQSPRHIIKEKGGRSVLTCIPISGHSNVVWYQQTLGKELKFLIQHYEKVERDKGFLPSRFSVQQFDDYHSEMNMSALELEDSAMYFCASSDRKKIFSNERLFFGHGTKLSVL.

As for this clone: Here the gene names and germline are mouse. The read is 1 residue too short to cover the CDR3 end, so that end is filled in from the germline J gene. The rearrangement uses TRBV26 and TRBJ2-3; TRBD2 agrees at 11 bases. The CDR3 is 16 amino acids. Germline CDR1 reads KGHPV; CDR2 reads FQNQEV (reference sequence). The V and J ends lost 4 bases and 2 bases, in that order; junction bases with no gene match: 5. The CDR3 loop reads CASSRGLGGNAETLYF. The covered CDR3 bases are TGTGCCAGCAGTCGTGGACTGGGGGGAAATGCAGAAACGCTGTAT.

About this clone: Gene and germline names: mouse. The CDR3 end is not reached by the read, which stops 1 residue before it; the germline J gene fills it in. This sequence joins TRBV13-2 and TRBJ1-1; 9 positions agree with TRBD1. The V gene's germline CDR1 is NNHNN and CDR2 SYGAGS (reference sequence). J lost 8 bases, V lost 3 bases, and 5 bases had no gene match. This CDR3 comprises 13 residues. This CDR3 is CASGGSGTGEVFF. The CDR3 bases that were read are TGTGCCAGCGGTGGATCCGGGACAGGGGAAGTCTTC.

Turning to this clone: Mouse gene names apply. From the germline J gene comes the end of the CDR3, since the read stops 1 residue before it. This chain uses TRBV26 with TRBJ2-2; TRBD2 agrees at 12 bases. Germline CDR1 is KGHPV and CDR2 is FQNQEV (reference sequence). The junction had 6 bases not matched to a gene; V was cut back by 4 bases and J by 6 bases. The length of the CDR3 is 16 residues. The DNA read from the CDR3 is TGTGCCAGCAGTCCCGACTGGGGGGGCGCCCCCGGGCAGCTCTAC. This translates into CASSPDWGGAPGQLY. The entire CDR3 protein reads CASSPDWGGAPGQLYF.

Concerning this clone: The genes are named according to mouse. The read comes to an end 1 residue before the CDR3 does, leaving the germline J gene to fill in the end. J is TRBJ1-2 and V is TRBV26, with D hard to call. The CDR3 is 13 residues long. Germline values: CDR1 KGHPV, CDR2 FQNQEV (reference sequence). Trimming left V 4 bases short and J 0 bases short, with 6 bases between. CDR3 region: CASSPQANSDYTF. Incomplete CDR3 DNA: TGTGCCAGCAGTCCACAAGCAAACTCCGACTACACC.

As concerns this clone: Genes and germline come from the mouse. Sequencing ends 1 residue short of the CDR3 end; the germline J gene provides the rest. This chain joins TRBV12-1 and TRBJ2-4; D is possibly TRBD1 (6 bases). The V end lost 2 bases, the J end lost 4 bases, and 9 bases lay between the germline ends. Per the germline V gene, CDR1 is SGHSN and CDR2 is HYEKVE. The CDR3 spans 13 residues. The CDR3 sequence: CASSRRDKNTLYF. The CDR3 bases that were read are TGTGCCAGCTCTCGACGGGACAAAAACACCTTGTAC.

This clone appeared a few times. Here the gene names and germline are mouse. The read halts 1 residue ahead of the CDR3 end, with the missing end drawn from the germline J gene. The V and J genes are TRBV13-1 and TRBJ2-7; 7 bases agree with TRBD2. Germline-derived CDR1 and CDR2 are NSHNY and SYGAGN. The CDR3 runs to 14 residues. The V gene end was trimmed by 0 bases and the J gene end by 4 bases; junction bases not matched to a gene: 4. The CDR3 spells CASSDGGGLYEQYF. The sequenced part of the CDR3 DNA is TGTGCCAGCAGTGATGGTGGGGGGTTGTATGAACAGTAC.

To note about this clone: The gene names here belong to mouse. The read ends 1 residue early relative to the CDR3; the germline J gene fills the gap. The V and J genes are TRBV26 and TRBJ1-1; D gene uncertain. The CDR3 runs 12 residues. CDR1 and CDR2 (germline): KGHPV, FQNQEV (reference sequence). V dropped 2 bases and J dropped 0 bases, with 1 base sitting between them. CDR3 region: CASSLPNTEVFF. The DNA read from the CDR3 is TGTGCCAGCAGTCTGCCAAACACAGAAGTCTTC.

This clone turned up a few times. Genes here carry mouse names. The read ends 1 residue early relative to the CDR3; the germline J gene fills the gap. The rearrangement joins TRBV16 to TRBJ1-2, with a weak D call TRBD1 (6 bases). Germline assignment: CDR1 SGHSA and CDR2 FRNQAP. The V end was cut by 1 base, the J end by 6 bases, with 9 bases between. The CDR3 covers 13 residues. The sequenced CDR3 bases are TGTGCAAGCAGCTTAGGGGGGGGGCCCGACTACACC. As protein: CASSLGGGPDYT. The entire CDR3 is CASSLGGGPDYTF.

About this clone: The genes are named according to mouse. The read gets to within 1 residue of the CDR3 end, and the germline J gene fills in the rest. This chain connects TRBV20 to TRBJ2-2; TRBD1 agrees at 9 bases. The germline V gene encodes CDR1 GFQATS and CDR2 STVNSAI. The CDR3 is 14 amino acids. V lost 4 bases to trimming and J lost 6 bases; unmatched junction nucleotides: 6. The CDR3 sequence: CGATPGQGPGQLYF. Partial CDR3 DNA: TGTGGTGCTACACCGGGACAGGGACCCGGGCAGCTCTAC.

This clone was detected only a few times. Germline and genes: mouse. Sequencing ends 1 residue short of the CDR3 end; the germline J gene provides the rest. The gene calls are TRBV16 and TRBJ1-1, with 7 bases lining up with TRBD1. The V gene's germline CDR1 is SGHSA and CDR2 FRNQAP. The CDR3 extends over 12 amino acids. The junction had 5 bases not matched to a gene; V was cut back by 5 bases and J by 8 bases. CDR3 sequence reads: CASSLTGAEVFF. The CDR3 bases that were read are TGTGCAAGCAGCCTCACAGGGGCGGAAGTCTTC.

A note on this clone: Gene names refer to mouse genes. The read falls 1 residue short of the CDR3 end, and the missing part is taken from the germline J gene. The chain links TRBV12-2 to TRBJ2-5; the match to TRBD2 covers 8 bases. Germline trimming cut 4 bases from V and 3 bases from J; bases unmatched to any gene: 2. The V gene's germline CDR1 is SGHLS and CDR2 HYDKME. The CDR3 sequence is 13 residues long. Incomplete CDR3 DNA: TGTGCCAGCTCCCGGGACTGGCAAGACACCCAGTAC. Translating it yields CASSRDWQDTQY. The CDR3 in full is CASSRDWQDTQYF.

Sample share makes this clone large (0.1 to 1%). Gene names follow the mouse nomenclature. The read ends 1 residue early relative to the CDR3; the germline J gene fills the gap. V and J are TRBV26 and TRBJ2-7, with 10 bases fitting TRBD2. The CDR3 consists of 14 residues. Germline V gene lookup returns CDR1 KGHPV and CDR2 FQNQEV (reference sequence). With V trimmed by 4 bases and J by 4 bases, 4 bases remained unmatched. The CDR3 spells CASSPGLGLYEQYF. Incomplete CDR3 DNA: TGTGCCAGCAGTCCGGGACTGGGGTTGTATGAACAGTAC.

A word on this clone: Gene names denote mouse genes. The read is 1 residue too short to cover the CDR3 end, so that end is filled in from the germline J gene. The J gene is TRBJ2-5, the V gene TRBV26; D is uncertain. V was shortened by 4 bases and J by 5 bases, with 10 bases between the two germline ends. In germline, CDR1 is KGHPV, CDR2 FQNQEV (reference sequence). The CDR3 has 13 residues. CDR3: CASSPGPSDTQYF. The sequenced part of the CDR3 DNA is TGTGCCAGCAGTCCCGGCCCTTCAGACACCCAGTAC.

A note on this clone: Here the gene names and germline are mouse. The CDR3 goes on 1 residue after the read ends, and that part is filled in from the germline J gene. V and J are TRBV20 and TRBJ2-7; 7 nucleotides line up with TRBD2. The ends lost 5 bases at V and 0 bases at J; junction bases unmatched: 1. Looked up from germline, CDR1 is GFQATS and CDR2 is STVNSAI. The CDR3 covers 12 residues. This CDR3 is CGAWGDSYEQYF. Partial CDR3 DNA: TGTGGTGCTTGGGGGGACTCCTATGAACAGTAC.

With regard to this clone: Gene names follow the mouse nomenclature. Read sequence stops 1 residue before the CDR3 end, and the germline J gene provides the missing end. J is TRBJ1-4 and V is TRBV12-1, with D unresolved. This CDR3 comprises 12 residues. With 0 bases removed from V and 4 bases from J, the gap between germline ends came to 2 bases. Per germline, CDR1 SGHSN and CDR2 HYEKVE. CDR3 DNA, as far as it was read: TGTGCCAGCTCTCTCATCAACGAAAGATTATTT. Translation: CASSLINERLF. The full CDR3 is CASSLINERLFF.

Concerning this clone itself: Mouse names are used for the genes. The read ends 1 residue shy of where the CDR3 ends; the end is completed using the germline J gene. This sequence joins TRBV3 and TRBJ2-1; 7 bases agree with TRBD2. Germline V gene lookup returns CDR1 SNHLY and CDR2 FYNGKV (reference sequence). This CDR3 contains 14 residues. Germline trimming cut 4 bases from V and 3 bases from J; bases unmatched to any gene: 3. Partial CDR3 DNA: TGTGCCAGCAGCTGGACTGGTGCCTATGCTGAGCAGTTC. Its protein is CASSWTGAYAEQF. The entire CDR3 sequence reads CASSWTGAYAEQFF.

Note on this clone: Gene names and germline match the mouse. The sequenced fragment ends 1 residue before the CDR3 boundary, so the rest is inferred from the germline J gene. V usage is TRBV26 and J usage is TRBJ1-1, with 9 bases lining up with TRBD1. The CDR3 extends over 12 amino acids. V shed 4 bases, J shed 10 bases, and the junction held 4 bases outside the gene matches. The germline V gene has CDR1 KGHPV and CDR2 FQNQEV (reference sequence). CDR3 bases read: TGTGCCAGCAGTCCGACAGGGGGAGGAGTCTTC. Translated: CASSPTGGGVF. The complete CDR3 reads CASSPTGGGVFF. Looking up the rest from reference TRBV26 and TRBJ1-1 gives the full variable domain: NSKVIQTPRYLVKGQGQKAKMRCIPEKGHPVVFWYQQNKNNEFKFLINFQNQEVLQQIDMTEKRFSAECPSNSPCSLEIQSSEAGDSALYLCASSPTGGGVFFGKGTRLTVV.

The sample holds a few counts of this clone. The gene names given are mouse names. The observed sequence ends 1 residue before the CDR3 terminus, with the missing tail filled in from the germline J gene. This chain connects TRBV26 to TRBJ2-4; D is undetermined. V was pared by 0 bases and J by 1 base, with 2 bases between. The CDR3 is 13 residues long. Germline values: CDR1 KGHPV, CDR2 FQNQEV (reference sequence). The covered CDR3 bases are TGTGCCAGCAGTCTGTCTGGTCAAAACACCTTGTAC. It encodes CASSLSGQNTLY. From start to end, the CDR3 is CASSLSGQNTLYF.